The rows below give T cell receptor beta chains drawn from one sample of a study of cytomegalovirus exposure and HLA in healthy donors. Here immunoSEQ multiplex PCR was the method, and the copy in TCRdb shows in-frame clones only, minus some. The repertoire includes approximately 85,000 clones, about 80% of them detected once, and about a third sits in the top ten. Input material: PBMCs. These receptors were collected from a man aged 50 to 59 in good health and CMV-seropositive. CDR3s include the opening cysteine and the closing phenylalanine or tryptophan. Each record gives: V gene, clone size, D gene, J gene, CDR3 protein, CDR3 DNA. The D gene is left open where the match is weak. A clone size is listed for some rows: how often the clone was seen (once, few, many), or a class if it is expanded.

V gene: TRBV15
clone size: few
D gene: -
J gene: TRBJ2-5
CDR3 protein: CATSRERRGETQYF
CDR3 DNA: TGTGCCACCAGCAGAGAGAGGCGAGGGGAGACCCAGTACTTC

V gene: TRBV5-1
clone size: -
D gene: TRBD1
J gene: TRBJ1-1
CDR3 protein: CASSPDRVVDHTEAFF
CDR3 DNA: TGCGCCAGCAGCCCGGACAGGGTGGTTGATCACACTGAAGCTTTCTTT

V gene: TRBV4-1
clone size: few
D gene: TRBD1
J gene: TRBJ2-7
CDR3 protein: CASSPRQGTPYEQYF
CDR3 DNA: TGCGCCAGCAGCCCGCGACAGGGAACTCCCTACGAGCAGTACTTC

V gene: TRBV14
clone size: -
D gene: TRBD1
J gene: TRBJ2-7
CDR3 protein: CASSHGPKTGVYEQYF
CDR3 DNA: TGTGCCAGCAGCCACGGTCCTAAAACAGGGGTCTACGAGCAGTACTTC

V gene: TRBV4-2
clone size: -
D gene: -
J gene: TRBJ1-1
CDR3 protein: CASSQDGGASGYGNTEAFF
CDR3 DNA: TGTGCCAGCAGCCAAGATGGGGGCGCGTCTGGGTATGGAAACACTGAAGCTTTCTTT

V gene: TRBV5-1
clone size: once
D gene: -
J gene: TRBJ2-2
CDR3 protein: CASRGMNTGELFF
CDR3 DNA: TGCGCCAGTCGGGGGATGAACACCGGGGAGCTGTTTTTT

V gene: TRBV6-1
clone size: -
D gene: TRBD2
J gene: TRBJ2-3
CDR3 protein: CASSEGYAGGPRGAQYF
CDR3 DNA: TGTGCCAGCAGTGAGGGGTACGCGGGAGGCCCCCGAGGCGCGCAGTATTTT

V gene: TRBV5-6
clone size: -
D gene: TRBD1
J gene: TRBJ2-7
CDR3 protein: CASSLRSQGASHEQYF
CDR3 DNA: TGTGCCAGCAGCTTGAGGTCCCAGGGGGCGTCACACGAGCAGTACTTC

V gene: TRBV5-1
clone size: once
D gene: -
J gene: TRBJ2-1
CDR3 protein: CASRARPEPNEQFF
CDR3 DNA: TGCGCCAGCAGAGCTAGACCTGAACCCAATGAGCAGTTCTTC

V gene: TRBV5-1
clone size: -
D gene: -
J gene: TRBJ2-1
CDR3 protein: CASSFGETHNEQFF
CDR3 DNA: TGCGCCAGCAGCTTCGGGGAGACGCACAATGAGCAGTTCTTC

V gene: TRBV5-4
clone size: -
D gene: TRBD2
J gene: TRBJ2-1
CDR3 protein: CASSGTGTSGAYNEQFF
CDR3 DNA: TGTGCCAGCAGCGGAACAGGGACTAGCGGAGCTTACAATGAGCAGTTCTTC

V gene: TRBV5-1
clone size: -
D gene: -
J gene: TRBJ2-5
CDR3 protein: CASRSQETQYF
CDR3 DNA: TGCGCCAGCAGATCGCAAGAGACCCAGTACTTC

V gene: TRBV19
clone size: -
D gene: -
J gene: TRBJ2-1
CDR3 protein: CASSSTGFSEQFF
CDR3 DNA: TGTGCCAGTAGCAGCACAGGGTTCAGTGAGCAGTTCTTC

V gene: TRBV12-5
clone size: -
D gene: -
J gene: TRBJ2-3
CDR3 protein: CASAPDSWERTDTQYF
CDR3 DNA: TGTGCTAGTGCCCCGGACTCCTGGGAACGCACAGATACGCAGTATTTT

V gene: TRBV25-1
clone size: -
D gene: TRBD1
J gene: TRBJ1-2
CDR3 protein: CASSALTGGPTF
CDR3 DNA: TGTGCCAGCAGTGCCCTGACAGGGGGCCCCACCTTC

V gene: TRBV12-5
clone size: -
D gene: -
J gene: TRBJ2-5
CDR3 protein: CASGATDPLKTQYF
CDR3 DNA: TGTGCTAGTGGGGCGACAGACCCGTTGAAGACCCAGTACTTC

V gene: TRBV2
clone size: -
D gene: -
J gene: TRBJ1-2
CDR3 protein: CASRPDTNYGYTF
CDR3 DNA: TGTGCCAGCAGACCTGACACCAACTATGGCTACACCTTC